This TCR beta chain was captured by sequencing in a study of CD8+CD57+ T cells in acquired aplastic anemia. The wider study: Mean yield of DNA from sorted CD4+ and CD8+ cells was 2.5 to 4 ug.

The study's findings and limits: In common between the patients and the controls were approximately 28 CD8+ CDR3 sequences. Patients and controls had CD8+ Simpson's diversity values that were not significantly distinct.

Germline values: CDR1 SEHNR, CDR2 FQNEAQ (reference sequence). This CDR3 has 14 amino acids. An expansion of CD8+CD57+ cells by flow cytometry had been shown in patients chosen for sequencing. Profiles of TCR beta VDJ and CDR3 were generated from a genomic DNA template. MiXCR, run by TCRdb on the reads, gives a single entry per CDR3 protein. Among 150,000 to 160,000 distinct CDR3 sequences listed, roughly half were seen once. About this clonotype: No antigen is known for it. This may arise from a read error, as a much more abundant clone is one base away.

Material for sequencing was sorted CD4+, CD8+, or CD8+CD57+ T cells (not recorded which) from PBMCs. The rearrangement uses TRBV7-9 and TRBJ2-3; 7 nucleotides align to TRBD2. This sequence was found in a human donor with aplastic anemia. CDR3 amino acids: CASTSGGGTDTQCF. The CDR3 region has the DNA TGTGCCAGCACATCGGGAGGTGGCACAGATACGCAGTGTTTT.